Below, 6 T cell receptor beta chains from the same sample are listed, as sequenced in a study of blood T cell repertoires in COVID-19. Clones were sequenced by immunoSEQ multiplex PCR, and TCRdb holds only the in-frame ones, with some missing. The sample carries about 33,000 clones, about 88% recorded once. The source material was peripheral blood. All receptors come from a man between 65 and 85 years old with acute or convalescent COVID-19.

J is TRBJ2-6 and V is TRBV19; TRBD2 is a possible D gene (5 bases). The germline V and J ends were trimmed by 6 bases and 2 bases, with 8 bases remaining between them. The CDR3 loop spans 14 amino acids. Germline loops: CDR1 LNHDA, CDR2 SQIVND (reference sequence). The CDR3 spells CASRGGPGANVLTF. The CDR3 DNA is TGTGCCAGTAGAGGAGGACCTGGGGCCAACGTCCTGACTTTC.

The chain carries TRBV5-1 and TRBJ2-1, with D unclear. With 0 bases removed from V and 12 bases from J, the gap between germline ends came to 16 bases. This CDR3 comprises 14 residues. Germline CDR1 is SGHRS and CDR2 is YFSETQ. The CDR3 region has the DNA TGCGCCAGCAGCTTGGGAGGCCAGCGAGAAAGGCAGTTCTTC. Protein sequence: CASSLGGQRERQFF.

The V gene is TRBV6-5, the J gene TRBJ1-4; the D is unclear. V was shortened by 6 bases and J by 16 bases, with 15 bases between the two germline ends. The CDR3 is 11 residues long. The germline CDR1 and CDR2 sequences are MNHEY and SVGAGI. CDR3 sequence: CASSILGARFF. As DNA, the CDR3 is TGTGCCAGCAGCATACTAGGCGCACGGTTTTTT.

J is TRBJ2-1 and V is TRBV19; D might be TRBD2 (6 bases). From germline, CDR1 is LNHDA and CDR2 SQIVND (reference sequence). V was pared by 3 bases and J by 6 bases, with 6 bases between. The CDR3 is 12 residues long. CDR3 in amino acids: CASSMEGNEQFF. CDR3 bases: TGTGCCAGTAGTATGGAGGGCAATGAGCAGTTCTTC.

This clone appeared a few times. CDR3 loop: CASSFAVSTEAFF. The CDR3 DNA reads TGTGCCAGCAGTTTTGCGGTGTCCACTGAAGCTTTCTTT. The chain couples TRBV28 to TRBJ1-1; D remains ambiguous. Germline assignment: CDR1 MDHEN and CDR2 SYDVKM. This CDR3 region has 13 residues. The germline V and J ends were trimmed by 3 bases and 4 bases, with 9 bases remaining between them.

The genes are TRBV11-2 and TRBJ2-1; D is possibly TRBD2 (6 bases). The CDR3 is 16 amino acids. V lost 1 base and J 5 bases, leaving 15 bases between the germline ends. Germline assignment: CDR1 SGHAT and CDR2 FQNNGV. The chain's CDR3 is CASSLVTGGSHNEQFF. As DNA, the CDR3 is TGTGCCAGCAGCTTAGTCACCGGGGGATCGCACAATGAGCAGTTCTTC.